This T cell receptor beta chain came from a study of shared clonotypes between healthy human individuals. Overall study results and limits: Rarefaction demonstrated incomplete sorted-subset sequencing despite large depth.

This clone was detected only once. What it recognizes is unknown. The same CDR3 arises from other DNA sequences in this sample as well. Once extracted for a subset, genomic DNA was divided evenly among several immunoSEQ plates. Only in-frame clones appear in the TCRdb table, and some are missing; sequencing was by immunoSEQ multiplex PCR. The table lists about 980,000 clones, 76% of them singletons. The V gene's germline CDR1 is ENHRY and CDR2 SYGVKD. V lost 4 bases to trimming and J lost 0 bases, with 6 bases between them. The CDR3 length is 14 residues. Splitting of CD4+ cells produced CD45RA+ naive and CD45RA-negative memory subsets.

The chain uses TRBV10-3 and TRBJ2-2; possibly TRBD1 for D (5 bases). The specimen was memory CD4+ T cells sorted from blood. Stated subset: CD45RA-negative fraction. The origin of this receptor is a man between 18 and 35 years old in good health. CDR3 residues: CAISGRANTGELFF. The CDR3 region has the DNA TGTGCCATCAGTGGCAGGGCGAACACCGGGGAGCTGTTTTTT.